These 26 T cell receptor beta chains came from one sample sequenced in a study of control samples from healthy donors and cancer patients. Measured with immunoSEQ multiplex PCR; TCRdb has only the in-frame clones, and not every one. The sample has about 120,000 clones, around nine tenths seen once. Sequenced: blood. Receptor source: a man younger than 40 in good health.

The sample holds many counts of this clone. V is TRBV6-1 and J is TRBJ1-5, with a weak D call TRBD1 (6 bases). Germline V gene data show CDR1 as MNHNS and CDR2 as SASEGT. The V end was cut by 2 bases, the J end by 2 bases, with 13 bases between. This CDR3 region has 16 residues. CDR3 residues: CASSENAGVGNQPQHF. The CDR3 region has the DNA TGTGCCAGCAGTGAAAATGCAGGGGTCGGCAATCAGCCCCAGCATTTT.

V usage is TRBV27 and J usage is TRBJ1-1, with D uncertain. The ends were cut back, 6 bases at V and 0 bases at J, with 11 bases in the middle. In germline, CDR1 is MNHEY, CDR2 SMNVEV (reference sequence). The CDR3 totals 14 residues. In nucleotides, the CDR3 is TGTGCCAGCAGAAATCTCGGTTTGAACACTGAAGCTTTCTTT. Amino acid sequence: CASRNLGLNTEAFF.

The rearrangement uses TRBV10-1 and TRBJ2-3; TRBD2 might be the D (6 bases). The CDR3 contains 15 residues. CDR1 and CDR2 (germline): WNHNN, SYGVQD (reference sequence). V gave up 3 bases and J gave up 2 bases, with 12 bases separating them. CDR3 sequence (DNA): TGCGCCAGCAGTGATGGGGGGATTAACACAGATACGCAGTATTTT. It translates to CASSDGGINTDTQYF.

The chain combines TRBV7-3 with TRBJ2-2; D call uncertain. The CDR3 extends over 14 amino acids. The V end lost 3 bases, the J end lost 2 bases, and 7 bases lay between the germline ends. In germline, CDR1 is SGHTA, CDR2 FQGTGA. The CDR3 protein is CASSFRDNTGELFF. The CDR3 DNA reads TGTGCCAGCAGCTTCAGAGATAACACCGGGGAGCTGTTTTTT.

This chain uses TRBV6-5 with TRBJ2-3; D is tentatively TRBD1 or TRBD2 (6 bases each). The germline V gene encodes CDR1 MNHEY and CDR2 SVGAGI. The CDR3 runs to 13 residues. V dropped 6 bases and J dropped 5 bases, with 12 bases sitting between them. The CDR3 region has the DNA TGTGCCAGCAGGCGTCGGGGGCTAGATACGCAGTATTTT. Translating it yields CASRRRGLDTQYF.

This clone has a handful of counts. Here the CDR3 reads CAWSVRGGGQPQHF. As DNA, the CDR3 is TGTGCCTGGAGTGTACGAGGGGGAGGTCAGCCCCAGCATTTT. This chain connects TRBV30 to TRBJ1-5, with D tentatively TRBD1 (6 bases). The CDR3 sequence is 14 residues long. The ends were cut back, 0 bases at V and 6 bases at J, with 12 bases in the middle. Germline CDR1 is GTSNPN and CDR2 is SVGIG (reference sequence).

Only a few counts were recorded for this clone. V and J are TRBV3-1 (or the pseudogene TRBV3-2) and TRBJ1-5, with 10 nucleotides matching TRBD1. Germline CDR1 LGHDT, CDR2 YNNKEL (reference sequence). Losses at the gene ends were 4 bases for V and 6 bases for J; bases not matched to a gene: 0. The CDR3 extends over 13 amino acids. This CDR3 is CASSRDRGQPQHF. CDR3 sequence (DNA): TGTGCCAGCAGCCGGGACAGGGGTCAGCCCCAGCATTTT.

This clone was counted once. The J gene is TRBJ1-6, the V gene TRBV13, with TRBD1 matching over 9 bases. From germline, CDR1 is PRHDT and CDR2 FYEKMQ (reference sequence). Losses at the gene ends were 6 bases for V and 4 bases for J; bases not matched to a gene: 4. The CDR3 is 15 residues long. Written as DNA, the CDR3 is TGTGCCAGCAGACTACAGGGGGCATATAATTCACCCCTCCACTTT. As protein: CASRLQGAYNSPLHF.

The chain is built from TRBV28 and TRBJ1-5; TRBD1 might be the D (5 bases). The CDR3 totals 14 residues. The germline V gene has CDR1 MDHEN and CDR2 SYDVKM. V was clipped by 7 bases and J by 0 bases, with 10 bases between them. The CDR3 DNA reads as TGTGCCAGCATCGGGGGGTATAGCAATCAGCCCCAGCATTTT. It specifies CASIGGYSNQPQHF.

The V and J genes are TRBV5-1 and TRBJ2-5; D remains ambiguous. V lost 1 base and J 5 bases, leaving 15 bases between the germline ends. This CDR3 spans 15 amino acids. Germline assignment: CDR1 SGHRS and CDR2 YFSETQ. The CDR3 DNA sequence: TGCGCCAGCAGCTTGATAGACCCCGAAGGGGAGACCCAGTACTTC. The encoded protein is CASSLIDPEGETQYF.

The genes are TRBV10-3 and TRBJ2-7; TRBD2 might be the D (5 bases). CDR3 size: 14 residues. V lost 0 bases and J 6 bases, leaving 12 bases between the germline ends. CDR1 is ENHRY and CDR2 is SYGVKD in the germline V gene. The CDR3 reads CAISESPGEGEQYV. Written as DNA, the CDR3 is TGTGCCATCAGTGAGTCTCCCGGGGAAGGCGAGCAGTACGTC.

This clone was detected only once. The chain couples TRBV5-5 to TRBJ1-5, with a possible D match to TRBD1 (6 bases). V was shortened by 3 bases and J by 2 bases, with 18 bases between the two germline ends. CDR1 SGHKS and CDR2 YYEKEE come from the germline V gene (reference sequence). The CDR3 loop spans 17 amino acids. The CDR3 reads CASSSGGGARGNQPQHF. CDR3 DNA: TGTGCCAGCAGCTCGGGTGGGGGGGCGCGGGGCAATCAGCCCCAGCATTTT.

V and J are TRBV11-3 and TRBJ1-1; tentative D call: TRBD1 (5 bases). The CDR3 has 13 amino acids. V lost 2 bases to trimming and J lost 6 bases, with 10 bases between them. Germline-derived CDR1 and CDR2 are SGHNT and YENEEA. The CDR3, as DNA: TGTGCCAGCAGCTTAAGAGAGGGGTCTGAAGCTTTCTTT. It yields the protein CASSLREGSEAFF.

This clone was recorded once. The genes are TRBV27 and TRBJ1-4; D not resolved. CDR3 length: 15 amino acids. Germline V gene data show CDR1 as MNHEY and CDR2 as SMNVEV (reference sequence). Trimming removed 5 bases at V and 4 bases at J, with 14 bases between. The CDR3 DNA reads TGTGCCAGCAGTCCCGTCGCGGACTATAATGAAAAACTGTTTTTT. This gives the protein CASSPVADYNEKLFF.

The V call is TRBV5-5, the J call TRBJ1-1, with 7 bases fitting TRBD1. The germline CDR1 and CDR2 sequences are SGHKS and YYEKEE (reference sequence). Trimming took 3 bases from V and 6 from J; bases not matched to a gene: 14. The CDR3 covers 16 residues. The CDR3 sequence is CASSSSAQTGTPEAFF. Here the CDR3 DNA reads TGTGCCAGCAGCTCGTCTGCTCAGACAGGGACCCCTGAAGCTTTCTTT.

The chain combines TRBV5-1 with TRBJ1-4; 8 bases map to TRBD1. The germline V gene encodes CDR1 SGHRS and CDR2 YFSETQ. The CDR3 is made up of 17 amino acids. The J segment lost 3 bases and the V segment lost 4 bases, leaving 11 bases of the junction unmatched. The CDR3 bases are TGCGCCAGCAGCACAGGACAGGGAGGTGTTGCTAATGAAAAACTGTTTTTT. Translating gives CASSTGQGGVANEKLFF. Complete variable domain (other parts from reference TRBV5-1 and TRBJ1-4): KAGVTQTPRYLIKTRGQQVTLSCSPISGHRSVSWYQQTPGQGLQFLFEYFSETQRNKGNFPGRFSGRQFSNSRSEMNVSTLELGDSALYLCASSTGQGGVANEKLFFGSGTQLSVL.

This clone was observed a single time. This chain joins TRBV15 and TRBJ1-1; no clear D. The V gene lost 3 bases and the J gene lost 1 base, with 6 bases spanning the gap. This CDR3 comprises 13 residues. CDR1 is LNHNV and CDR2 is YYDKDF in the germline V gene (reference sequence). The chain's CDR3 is CATSSKPNTEAFF. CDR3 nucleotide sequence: TGTGCCACCAGCAGCAAACCGAACACTGAAGCTTTCTTT.

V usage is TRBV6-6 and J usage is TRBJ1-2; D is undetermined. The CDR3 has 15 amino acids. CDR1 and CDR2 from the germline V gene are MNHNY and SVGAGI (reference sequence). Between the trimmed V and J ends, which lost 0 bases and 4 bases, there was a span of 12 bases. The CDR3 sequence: CASSYSDLGLYGYTF. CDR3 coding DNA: TGTGCCAGCAGTTACTCGGATCTGGGCCTCTATGGCTACACCTTC.

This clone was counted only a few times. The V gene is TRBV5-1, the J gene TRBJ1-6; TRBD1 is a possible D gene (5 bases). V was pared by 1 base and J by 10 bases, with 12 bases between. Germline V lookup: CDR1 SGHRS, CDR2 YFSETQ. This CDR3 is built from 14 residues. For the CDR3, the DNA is TGCGCCAGCAGCTTGAGGGGTCTAGGATCACCCCTCCACTTT. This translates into CASSLRGLGSPLHF.

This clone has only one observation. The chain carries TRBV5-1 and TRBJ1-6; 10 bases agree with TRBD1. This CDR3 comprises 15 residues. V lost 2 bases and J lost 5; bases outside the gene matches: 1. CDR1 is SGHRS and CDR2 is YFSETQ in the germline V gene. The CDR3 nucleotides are TGCGCCAGCAGCTTTGGGACAGGGGATAATTCACCCCTCCACTTT. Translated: CASSFGTGDNSPLHF.

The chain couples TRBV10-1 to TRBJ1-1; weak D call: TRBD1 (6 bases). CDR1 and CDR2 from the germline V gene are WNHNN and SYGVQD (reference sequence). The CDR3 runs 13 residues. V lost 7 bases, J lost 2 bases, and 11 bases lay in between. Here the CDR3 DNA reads TGCGCCAGCACCATGGACAGAAACACTGAAGCTTTCTTT. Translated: CASTMDRNTEAFF.

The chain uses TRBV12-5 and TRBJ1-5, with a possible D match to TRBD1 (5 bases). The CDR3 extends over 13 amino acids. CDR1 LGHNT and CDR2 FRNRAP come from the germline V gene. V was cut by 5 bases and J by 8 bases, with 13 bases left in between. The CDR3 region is CASGRGFWEPQHF. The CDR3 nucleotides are TGTGCTAGTGGTAGGGGTTTCTGGGAGCCCCAGCATTTT.

CDR3 sequence: CASSPGTGSRTDTQYF. The CDR3 DNA reads TGTGCCAGCAGCCCCGGGACAGGGAGTCGCACAGATACGCAGTATTTT. This chain connects TRBV7-9 to TRBJ2-3, with 9 bases that match TRBD1. Germline V lookup: CDR1 SEHNR, CDR2 FQNEAQ (reference sequence). CDR3 length: 16 amino acids. The ends lost 5 bases at V and 1 base at J; junction bases unmatched: 7.

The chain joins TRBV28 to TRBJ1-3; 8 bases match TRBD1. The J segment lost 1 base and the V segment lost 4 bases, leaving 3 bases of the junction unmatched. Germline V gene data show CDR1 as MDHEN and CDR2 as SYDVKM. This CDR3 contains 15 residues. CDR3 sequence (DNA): TGTGCCAGCAGTTCACAGGGGGTATCTGGAAACACCATATATTTT. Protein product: CASSSQGVSGNTIYF.

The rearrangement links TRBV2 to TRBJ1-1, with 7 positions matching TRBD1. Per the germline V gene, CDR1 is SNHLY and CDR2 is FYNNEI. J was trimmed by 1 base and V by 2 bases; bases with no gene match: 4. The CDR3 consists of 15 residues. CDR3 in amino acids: CASSERQGANTEAFF. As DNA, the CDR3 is TGTGCCAGCAGTGAACGACAGGGAGCGAACACTGAAGCTTTCTTT.

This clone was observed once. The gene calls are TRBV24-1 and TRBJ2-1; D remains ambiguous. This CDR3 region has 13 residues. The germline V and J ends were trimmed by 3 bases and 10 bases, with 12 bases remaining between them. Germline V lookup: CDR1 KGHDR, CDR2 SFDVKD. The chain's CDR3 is CATSDHLTGEQFF. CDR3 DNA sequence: TGTGCCACCAGTGATCACTTGACCGGGGAGCAGTTCTTC.